One and the same sample provided the 25 T cell receptor beta chains below, sequenced in a study of a mutant IDH1 vaccine in newly diagnosed glioma. Using immunoSEQ multiplex PCR, the repertoire was profiled, and TCRdb retains in-frame clones only, with some absent. The sample has tens of thousands of clones, about 78% seen once. Sample time point: week 11, during vaccination. The content of each vaccine dose was 300 ug of mutant IDH1 20-mer peptide, and topical imiquimod accompanied it. No cognate antigen is known for these TCRs. This sample comprised PBMCs, obtained from a glioma patient whose treatment included an IDH1 peptide vaccine. These receptors were taken from a man aged 25 to 40 with glioma.

The chain uses TRBV9 and TRBJ1-1; 9 positions agree with TRBD1. This CDR3 is built from 16 residues. V trimming: 2 bases; J trimming: 6 bases; junction bases outside the gene matches: 11. Germline values: CDR1 SGDLS, CDR2 YYNGEE. The CDR3 is CASSVGVTGGYPEAFF. The CDR3 DNA reads as TGTGCCAGCAGCGTGGGGGTGACAGGGGGATACCCTGAAGCTTTCTTT.

The chain couples TRBV21-1 to TRBJ2-5; TRBD2 reflects the table's D call only, with no check against the DNA. TRBV21-1 is listed as a pseudogene. This CDR3 spans 18 amino acids. CDR3 sequence: CASSKAKPFGGRWETQYF. CDR3 bases: TGTGCCAGCAGCAAAGCCAAGCCTTTCGGCGGGAGATGGGAGACCCAGTACTTC.

The V gene is TRBV19, the J gene TRBJ2-7; TRBD2 matches at 15 bases. Germline V gene sequence: CDR1 LNHDA, CDR2 SQIVND (reference sequence). CDR3 size: 14 residues. V dropped 5 bases and J dropped 6; count of bases not matched to a gene: 2. In DNA, the CDR3 is TGTGCCAGTAGTGGGGGACTAGCGGGAGGCGAGCAGTACTTC. Translation gives CASSGGLAGGEQYF.

Notes on this clone: Mismatch with germline at one junction end may stem from a read error. The rearrangement links TRBV7-3 to TRBJ2-1; 9 nucleotides agree with TRBD1. The length of the CDR3 is 15 residues. Germline V gives CDR1 SGHTA, CDR2 FQGTGA. CDR3 residues: CASSSTGGSSNEQFF. In DNA, the CDR3 is TGTGCCAGCAGCTCGACAGGGGGTTCCTCCAATGAGCAGTTCTTC.

This clone was recorded once. For the CDR3, the DNA is TGTGCCAGCAGCCCACCGGGGAGGGCAGATACGCAGTATTTT. Residues: CASSPPGRADTQYF. The chain combines TRBV27 with TRBJ2-3, with 7 nucleotides matching TRBD2. Germline-derived CDR1 and CDR2 are MNHEY and SMNVEV (reference sequence). V gave up 6 bases and J gave up 4 bases; unmatched junction bases: 7. This CDR3 spans 14 amino acids.

The chain carries TRBV30 and TRBJ2-5, with D possibly called TRBD1 or TRBD2 (6 bases each). The germline gives CDR1 GTSNPN, CDR2 SVGIG (reference sequence). The CDR3 is 15 residues long. Trimming stripped 0 bases from V and 4 bases from J, with 15 bases between. CDR3 loop: CAWSVLAGGGETQYF. CDR3 DNA: TGTGCCTGGAGTGTACTTGCAGGAGGGGGAGAGACCCAGTACTTC.

The chain links TRBV30 to TRBJ2-1, with D uncertain. CDR1 is GTSNPN, CDR2 SVGIG, per germline (reference sequence). The CDR3 spans 15 residues. V was trimmed by 2 bases and J by 7 bases, leaving 18 bases between them. CDR3 region: CAWSKRLFLANEQFF. CDR3 bases: TGTGCCTGGAGTAAAAGGTTATTCCTGGCAAATGAGCAGTTCTTC. The full variable domain, with the rest looked up from reference TRBV30 and TRBJ2-1, is SQTIHQWPATLVQPVGSPLSLECTVEGTSNPNLYWYRQAAGRGLQLLFYSVGIGQISSEVPQNLSASRPQDRQFILSSKKLLLSDSGFYLCAWSKRLFLANEQFFGPGTRLTVL.

CDR3 coding DNA: TGTGCCAGCAGCTTAGGGGTGGTCAGCGAGCAGTACTTC. Translation gives CASSLGVVSEQYF. V and J are TRBV5-6 and TRBJ2-7; D possibly corresponds to TRBD1 (5 bases). V lost 2 bases and J 6 bases, leaving 12 bases between the germline ends. This CDR3 comprises 13 residues. Germline V gene lookup returns CDR1 SGHDT and CDR2 YYEEEE.

V gene TRBV6-1 combines with J gene TRBJ1-2; D perhaps matches TRBD1 (5 bases). Germline assignment: CDR1 MNHNS and CDR2 SASEGT. The CDR3 runs to 14 residues. Trimming left V 1 base short and J 8 bases short, with 14 bases between. The CDR3 sequence: CASSEDLGEEGYTF. The DNA for the CDR3 is TGTGCCAGCAGTGAAGATTTGGGGGAAGAGGGCTACACCTTC.

This sequence joins TRBV6-6 and TRBJ2-1; perhaps D is TRBD1 or TRBD2 (5 bases each). The CDR3 loop spans 12 amino acids. V gave up 8 bases and J gave up 4 bases, with 9 bases separating them. Germline V gives CDR1 MNHNY, CDR2 SVGAGI (reference sequence). CDR3 loop: CASWDGYNEQFF. The CDR3 DNA follows: TGTGCCAGCTGGGACGGTTACAATGAGCAGTTCTTC.

The genes are TRBV5-4 and TRBJ1-6; D not certain. V was pared by 0 bases and J by 5 bases, with 9 bases between. The CDR3 consists of 15 residues. Germline values: CDR1 SGHNT, CDR2 YYREEE (reference sequence). CDR3 in DNA: TGTGCCAGCAGCTTGGACGCGACGGATAATTCACCCCTCCACTTT. This gives the protein CASSLDATDNSPLHF.

This sequence joins TRBV5-1 and TRBJ2-2; maybe TRBD2 (5 bases). CDR1 SGHRS and CDR2 YFSETQ come from the germline V gene. Trimming shortened V by 0 bases and J by 1 base, and 7 bases separated the two germline ends. This CDR3 contains 15 residues. The CDR3 reads CASSLEAGNTGELFF. CDR3 DNA: TGCGCCAGCAGCTTGGAGGCGGGGAACACCGGGGAGCTGTTTTTT.

The CDR3 DNA reads TGCGCCAGCAGCTTCGATCGGGACAGGGGGCGGAGGGACACTGAAGCTTTCTTT. This sequence encodes CASSFDRDRGRRDTEAFF. The chain is built from TRBV5-1 and TRBJ1-1, with 12 bases lining up with TRBD1. Per germline, CDR1 SGHRS and CDR2 YFSETQ. The CDR3 extends over 18 amino acids. V trimming: 2 bases; J trimming: 3 bases; junction bases outside the gene matches: 11.

The chain carries TRBV5-1 and TRBJ2-1, with a tentative D call TRBD2 (6 bases). The V end lost 3 bases, the J end lost 4 bases, and 11 bases lay between the germline ends. The length of the CDR3 is 14 residues. Germline V CDR1 and CDR2: SGHRS, YFSETQ. CDR3 sequence reads: CASSWGDLYNEQFF. In nucleotides, the CDR3 is TGCGCCAGCAGCTGGGGGGATCTATACAATGAGCAGTTCTTC.

The rearrangement links TRBV5-1 to TRBJ2-7; D is unresolved. Germline values: CDR1 SGHRS, CDR2 YFSETQ. The CDR3 consists of 13 residues. The ends were cut back, 5 bases at V and 2 bases at J, with 11 bases in the middle. The CDR3 region has the DNA TGCGCCAGCAGTTTTGTGGATACCTACGAGCAGTACTTC. The encoded protein is CASSFVDTYEQYF.

In its sample, this clone was seen a few times. The chain couples TRBV7-8 to TRBJ1-1; D remains ambiguous. The CDR3 sequence is 14 residues long. Germline V CDR1 and CDR2: SGHVS, FQNEAQ. Trimming shortened V by 6 bases and J by 0 bases, and 11 bases separated the two germline ends. The CDR3 loop is CASRLGSMNTEAFF. CDR3 bases: TGTGCCAGCAGGCTCGGGTCTATGAACACTGAAGCTTTCTTT. The full variable domain, completed using reference TRBV7-8 and TRBJ1-1, is GAGVSQSPRYKVAKRGQDVALRCDPISGHVSLFWYQQALGQGPEFLTYFQNEAQLDKSGLPSDRFFAERPEGSVSTLKIQRTQQEDSAVYLCASRLGSMNTEAFFGQGTRLTVV.

This chain joins TRBV4-1 and TRBJ1-3, with 7 bases aligning to TRBD1. J gave up 5 bases and V 2 bases, and 3 bases lay outside the gene matches. CDR1 MGHRA and CDR2 YSYEKL come from the germline V gene. The CDR3 totals 14 residues. CDR3 sequence (DNA): TGCGCCAGCAGCCAACCGGGACAGCGAAACACCATATATTTT. This sequence encodes CASSQPGQRNTIYF.

In DNA, the CDR3 is TGTGCCACGAAGGAGTATTCGCTAGCGGGGAGAGAGACCCAGTACTTC. As protein: CATKEYSLAGRETQYF. V usage is TRBV19 and J usage is TRBJ2-5, with 9 bases aligning to TRBD2. Unmatched junction bases numbered 16, after V lost 10 bases and J lost 4 bases. The CDR3 contains 16 residues. Per the germline V gene, CDR1 is LNHDA and CDR2 is SQIVND (reference sequence).

V is TRBV27 and J is TRBJ1-1; D perhaps matches TRBD1 (5 bases). CDR3 size: 13 residues. Germline V gene data show CDR1 as MNHEY and CDR2 as SMNVEV (reference sequence). Trimming shortened V by 6 bases and J by 1 base, and 9 bases separated the two germline ends. DNA of the CDR3: TGTGCCAGCAGCATCACAGGGAACACTGAAGCTTTCTTT. Its translation is CASSITGNTEAFF.

V usage is TRBV10-1 and J usage is TRBJ1-1, with D possibly TRBD1 on 6 matching bases. Trimming stripped 8 bases from V and 1 base from J, with 11 bases between. The CDR3 spans 13 residues. Germline lookup yields CDR1 WNHNN and CDR2 SYGVQD (reference sequence). The CDR3 nucleotides read TGCGCCAGCGGGACATCTGGGAACACTGAAGCTTTCTTT. Its translation is CASGTSGNTEAFF.

This chain joins TRBV5-1 and TRBJ1-1; D may be TRBD1 (6 bases). Germline CDR1 reads SGHRS; CDR2 reads YFSETQ. This CDR3 is 14 amino acids long. Trimming removed 5 bases at V and 3 bases at J, with 14 bases between. Here the CDR3 DNA reads TGCGCCAGCAGTCTCAACAGGGATCACACTGAAGCTTTCTTT. Its translation: CASSLNRDHTEAFF.

This clone was seen once. In nucleotides, the CDR3 is TGTGCCAGCAGTGTCCGCAGCTCTGGGGCCAACGTCCTGACTTTC. Protein sequence: CASSVRSSGANVLTF. The chain joins TRBV6-1 to TRBJ2-6, with D unresolved. V lost 4 bases to trimming and J lost 0 bases, with 7 bases between them. The CDR3 spans 15 residues. Looked up from germline, CDR1 is MNHNS and CDR2 is SASEGT.

The chain couples TRBV6-5 to TRBJ1-1; D is perhaps TRBD1 (6 bases). Germline loops: CDR1 MNHEY, CDR2 SVGAGI. Trimming removed 3 bases at V and 2 bases at J, with 13 bases between. CDR3 length: 15 amino acids. This chain's CDR3 is CASSYPAGANTEAFF. In DNA form, the CDR3 reads TGTGCCAGCAGTTATCCCGCAGGGGCAAACACTGAAGCTTTCTTT.

This clone was picked up a small number of times. V usage is TRBV19 and J usage is TRBJ2-6; no definite D call. The CDR3 totals 15 residues. Trimming took 9 bases from V and 2 from J, leaving 14 bases between them. Per germline, CDR1 LNHDA and CDR2 SQIVND (reference sequence). The CDR3 DNA reads as TGTGCCAGCCACCCCCAGAGAGCTGGGGCCAACGTCCTGACTTTC. Translation gives CASHPQRAGANVLTF.

The V gene is TRBV6-6, the J gene TRBJ1-2; TRBD1 is a possible D gene (6 bases). Germline assignment: CDR1 MNHNY and CDR2 SVGAGI (reference sequence). The V gene lost 5 bases and the J gene lost 7 bases, with 17 bases spanning the gap. The CDR3 loop spans 14 amino acids. CDR3 loop: CASSATGYDGGYTF. DNA of the CDR3: TGTGCCAGCAGTGCGACAGGTTACGACGGTGGCTACACCTTC.